These 15 T cell receptor beta chains were all obtained from the same sample, sequenced in a study of shared T cell receptors in the human thymus. Generated by immunoSEQ multiplex PCR, the TCRdb table keeps only in-frame clones and is missing some. This sample carries a few hundred thousand clones, roughly 94% of them seen once, and the ten largest clones take about 0.02%. Sequenced input: thymocytes. Receptors were obtained from a human donor.

V usage is TRBV5-1 and J usage is TRBJ2-1; TRBD1 matches 7 bases. Unmatched junction bases numbered 10, after V lost 1 base and J lost 0 bases. Germline V gene lookup returns CDR1 SGHRS and CDR2 YFSETQ. This CDR3 spans 18 amino acids. This CDR3 is CASSLPPRQGASYNEQFF. DNA of the CDR3: TGCGCCAGCAGCTTGCCTCCGCGACAGGGAGCCTCCTACAATGAGCAGTTCTTC.

The CDR3 DNA follows: TGTGCCAGCAGTTTAGAGGCTAGCGGGAGGGCCGGCTTACGTCCCCACTACGAGCAGTACTTC. Translation gives CASSLEASGRAGLRPHYEQYF. The V and J genes are TRBV27 and TRBJ2-7, with 12 bases fitting TRBD2. Germline CDR1 is MNHEY and CDR2 is SMNVEV (reference sequence). The ends lost 2 bases at V and 3 bases at J; junction bases unmatched: 20. CDR3 length: 21 residues.

This clone was recorded a few times. The chain is built from TRBV7-6 and TRBJ1-2; D not resolved. Trimming left V 5 bases short and J 6 bases short, with 19 bases between. The CDR3 covers 15 residues. The germline V gene encodes CDR1 SGHVS and CDR2 FNYEAQ. This CDR3 reads CASSRHGRPRHGYTF. In nucleotides, the CDR3 is TGTGCCAGCAGCAGGCACGGGCGGCCCCGACATGGCTACACCTTC.

The chain links TRBV18 to TRBJ2-3, with TRBD2 matching over 8 bases. V lost 1 base, J lost 3 bases, and 6 bases stayed unmatched. Germline V CDR1 and CDR2: KGHSH, LQKENI. This CDR3 has 16 residues. For the CDR3, the DNA is TGTGCCAGCTCACCACGGGCGGGAGGCGAAACAGATACGCAGTATTTT. Its translation is CASSPRAGGETDTQYF.

The rearrangement uses TRBV6-1 and TRBJ1-4; D unclear. This CDR3 comprises 12 residues. Germline values: CDR1 MNHNS, CDR2 SASEGT. V was clipped by 6 bases and J by 8 bases, with 10 bases between them. This CDR3 reads CASSQHGEKLFF. In DNA form, the CDR3 reads TGTGCCAGCAGCCAGCATGGGGAAAAACTGTTTTTT.

The rearrangement joins TRBV7-9 to TRBJ1-1; D perhaps matches TRBD1 (6 bases). Trimming removed 1 base at V and 4 bases at J, with 19 bases between. Germline V gene lookup returns CDR1 SEHNR and CDR2 FQNEAQ (reference sequence). The CDR3 has 17 residues. CDR3 DNA: TGTGCCAGCAGCTTAGAGGTAGGGGGGCAGGGGAGCACTGAAGCTTTCTTT. It yields the protein CASSLEVGGQGSTEAFF.

This chain uses TRBV4-1 with TRBJ2-5; 8 bases match TRBD1. The J segment lost 2 bases and the V segment lost 3 bases, leaving 11 bases of the junction unmatched. The CDR3 is 17 amino acids. The V gene's germline CDR1 is MGHRA and CDR2 YSYEKL. The CDR3 bases are TGCGCCAGCAGCCAGGAAACAGGGGGAAAGGGACAAGAGACCCAGTACTTC. It specifies CASSQETGGKGQETQYF.

The chain has TRBV27 and TRBJ2-1, with D perhaps TRBD1 (5 bases). Germline CDR1 and CDR2: MNHEY and SMNVEV (reference sequence). V was pared by 7 bases and J by 2 bases, with 21 bases between. The CDR3 runs 17 residues. The CDR3 is CASILGSPKGPYNEQFF. The CDR3 region has the DNA TGTGCCAGCATCTTGGGCTCCCCAAAGGGGCCCTACAATGAGCAGTTCTTC.

This clone was seen a few times. The chain joins TRBV6-5 to TRBJ1-1, with D perhaps matching TRBD1 (5 bases). The V end was cut by 6 bases, the J end by 0 bases, with 11 bases between. Germline V gene sequence: CDR1 MNHEY, CDR2 SVGAGI. The length of the CDR3 is 14 residues. The CDR3 sequence is CASSLYRLNTEAFF. The CDR3 DNA sequence: TGTGCCAGCAGCCTCTACAGGTTGAACACTGAAGCTTTCTTT.

This clone was found once. The rearrangement uses TRBV5-3 and TRBJ1-2, with unresolved D. TRBV5-3 is an open reading frame whose function is uncertain. V shed 3 bases and J shed 6 bases, with 21 bases lying between them. CDR3 length: 16 amino acids. The CDR3 sequence: CARSSPAGTILHGYTF. CDR3 DNA sequence: TGTGCCAGAAGCTCCCCCGCGGGAACCATACTACATGGCTACACCTTC.

The chain uses TRBV6-1 and TRBJ2-2; perhaps D is TRBD1 or TRBD2 (5 bases each). V was pared by 6 bases and J by 7 bases, with 18 bases between. The CDR3 spans 15 residues. Germline CDR1 reads MNHNS; CDR2 reads SASEGT. This CDR3 is CASRTTQGEGGELFF. CDR3 bases: TGTGCCAGCAGAACAACCCAGGGTGAGGGCGGGGAGCTGTTTTTT.

The rearrangement uses TRBV6-4 and TRBJ2-1, with 13 positions matching TRBD2. The germline gives CDR1 MRHNA, CDR2 SNTAGT. V was clipped by 0 bases and J by 4 bases; unmatched bases: 0. This CDR3 has 16 amino acids. CDR3 nucleotides: TGTGCCAGCAGTGACTCGACTAGCGGGGGGTACAATGAGCAGTTCTTC. Translated: CASSDSTSGGYNEQFF.

The rearrangement joins TRBV29-1 to TRBJ1-3; tentative D call: TRBD1 (6 bases). V dropped 4 bases and J dropped 0 bases, with 22 bases sitting between them. Per the germline V gene, CDR1 is SQVTM and CDR2 is ANQGSEA. The CDR3 consists of 18 residues. The CDR3 bases are TGCAGCGTTGCCTGGACAGAAACTTGGGGGATCTCTGGAAACACCATATATTTT. Encoded protein: CSVAWTETWGISGNTIYF. The whole variable domain, remainder taken from reference TRBV29-1 and TRBJ1-3, is SAVISQKPSRDICQRGTSLTIQCQVDSQVTMMFWYRQQPGQSLTLIATANQGSEATYESGFVIDKFPISRPNLTFSTLTVSNMSPEDSSIYLCSVAWTETWGISGNTIYFGEGSWLTVV.

The V gene is TRBV7-8, the J gene TRBJ1-2; D remains ambiguous. The V and J ends lost 5 bases and 4 bases respectively, with 14 bases between them. The CDR3 sequence is 14 residues long. Germline V gene data show CDR1 as SGHVS and CDR2 as FQNEAQ. Here the CDR3 reads CASSPEREAYGYTF. DNA of the CDR3: TGTGCCAGCAGCCCAGAGAGGGAGGCCTATGGCTACACCTTC.

The V call is TRBV6-5, the J call TRBJ1-2, with 7 bases lining up with TRBD1. Germline V gene data show CDR1 as MNHEY and CDR2 as SVGAGI. There are 15 residues in the CDR3. Losses at the gene ends were 0 bases for V and 3 bases for J; bases not matched to a gene: 4. As DNA, the CDR3 is TGTGCCAGCAGTTACTCGGGACAGCTACACTATGGCTACACCTTC. Its protein product is CASSYSGQLHYGYTF.